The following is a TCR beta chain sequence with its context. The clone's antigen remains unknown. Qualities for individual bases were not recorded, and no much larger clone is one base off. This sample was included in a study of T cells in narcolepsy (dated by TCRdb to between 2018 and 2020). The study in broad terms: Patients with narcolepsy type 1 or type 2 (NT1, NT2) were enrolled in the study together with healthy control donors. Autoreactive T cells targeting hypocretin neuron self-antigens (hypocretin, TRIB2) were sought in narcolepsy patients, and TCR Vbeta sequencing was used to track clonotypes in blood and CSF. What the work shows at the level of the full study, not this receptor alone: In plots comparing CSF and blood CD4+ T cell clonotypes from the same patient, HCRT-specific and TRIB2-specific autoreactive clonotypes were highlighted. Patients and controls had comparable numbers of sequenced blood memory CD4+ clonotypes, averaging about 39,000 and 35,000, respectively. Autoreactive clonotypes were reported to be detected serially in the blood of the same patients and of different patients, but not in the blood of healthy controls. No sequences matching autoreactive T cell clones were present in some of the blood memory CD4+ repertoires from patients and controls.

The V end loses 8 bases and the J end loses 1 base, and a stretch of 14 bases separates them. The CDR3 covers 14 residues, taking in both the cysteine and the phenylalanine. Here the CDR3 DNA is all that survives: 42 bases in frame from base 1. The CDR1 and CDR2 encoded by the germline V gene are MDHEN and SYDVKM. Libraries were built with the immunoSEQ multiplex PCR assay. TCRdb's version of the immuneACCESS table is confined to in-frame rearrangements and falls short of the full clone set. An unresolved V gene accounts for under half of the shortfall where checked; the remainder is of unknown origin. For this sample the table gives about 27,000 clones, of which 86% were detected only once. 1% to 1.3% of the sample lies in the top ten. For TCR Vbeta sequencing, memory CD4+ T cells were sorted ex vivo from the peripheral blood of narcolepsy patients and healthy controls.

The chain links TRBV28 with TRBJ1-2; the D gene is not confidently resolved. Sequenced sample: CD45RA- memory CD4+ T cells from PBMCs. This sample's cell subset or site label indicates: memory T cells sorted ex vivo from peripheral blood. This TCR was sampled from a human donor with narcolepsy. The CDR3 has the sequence CASRREGSNYGYTF. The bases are TGTGCCAGCCGGAGGGAGGGCAGTAACTATGGCTACACCTTC.